Detailed here is one T cell receptor beta chain. Here immunoSEQ multiplex PCR was the method, and the copy in TCRdb shows in-frame clones only, minus some. Among under 60,000 clones listed, 90% were seen once. This sample is part of a study of blood T cell repertoires in COVID-19. CDR1 is MDHEN and CDR2 is SYDVKM in the germline V gene. There are 16 residues in the CDR3. The J segment lost 3 bases and the V segment lost 3 bases, leaving 7 bases of the junction unmatched. This receptor was taken from a human donor in a cohort sampled during active COVID-19. The source material was peripheral blood. The chain links TRBV28 to TRBJ2-7; 11 bases are shared with TRBD2. As DNA, the CDR3 is TGTGCCAGCAGTTTGGTCCTAGCGGGAGGTTTCTACGAGCAGTACTTC. Translated: CASSLVLAGGFYEQYF.